A single T cell receptor beta chain is shown here with its context. What it binds is unknown. Amplification used 60 V beta primers and 13 J beta primers. Clones were read by immunoSEQ multiplex PCR, and TCRdb kept only the in-frame ones, dropping some. The sample holds approximately 92,000 clones, about 85% seen once. These data belong to a study of glioma-infiltrating T cells after dendritic cell vaccination. The overall study: Autologous tumor lysate-pulsed dendritic cell vaccination was given between 2003 and 2012.

Germline V gene lookup returns CDR1 GTSNPN and CDR2 SVGIG (reference sequence). The CDR3 is 16 amino acids. Trimming removed 6 bases from V and 0 bases from J, with 21 bases in between. General study findings and limits: Higher TCR clonality did not directly relate to longer survival.

Described time point: after dendritic cell vaccination, including at tumor progression/relapse. No glioblastoma patient carried an isocitrate dehydrogenase mutation. The source of this sequence is a human donor with glioblastoma. The sample consisted of blood, taken after dendritic cell vaccination. The V call is TRBV30, the J call TRBJ2-7; a possible D gene is TRBD2 (6 bases). CDR3 nucleotides: TGTGCCTGCCGCACTTCGTGGACTACATCCTCCTACGAGCAGTACTTC. Translating gives CACRTSWTTSSYEQYF.